The clone carrying this TCR beta chain occurred a few times. Its antigen is still unknown. Each CDR3 protein is one row after TCRdb ran MiXCR on the 5' RACE reads. The data show approximately 260,000 distinct CDR3 sequences, over 10% seen once. This entry is derived from a study of T cells after yellow fever vaccination. Study-wide results and caveats: It was a small share of clonotypes that appeared in both CD4 and CD8 compartments.

The sequence came from a man aged 25 to 40 who received the YFV17D yellow fever vaccine. The material sequenced was CD4+ T cells sorted from PBMCs, taken 45 days after the yellow fever booster vaccination.

The CDR3 DNA follows: TGCAGTGCCCACCGGAAGGGGCTAGTGACCAATGAGCAGTTCTTC. Residues: CSAHRKGLVTNEQFF. The chain combines TRBV20-1 with TRBJ2-1, with a possible D match to TRBD1 (5 bases). The CDR3 loop spans 15 amino acids. V lost 6 bases and J lost 6, with 21 bases in between. Germline CDR1 and CDR2: DFQATT and SNEGSKA (reference sequence).